This T cell receptor beta chain emerged from a study of cytomegalovirus exposure and HLA in healthy donors listed by TCRdb under 2017. About the investigation overall: An earlier analysis of 587 of the donors reported around 280 Gb of sequence data and 117 million unique TCR beta sequences obtained from 180 million or so T cells. The aim of the study was to test whether cataloging public T cell receptors could identify signatures of past pathogen exposure. The number of donors typed differed by locus, with roughly 620-630 for A, B, C, DRB1 and DQB1, more than 500 for DQA1, 606 for DPA1, and some 470 for DPB1. In a later genetic analysis, genome-wide SNP genotypes for about 55% of the roughly 700 donors were used, and that subset was treated as a discovery cohort. Roughly five DR-DQ haplotypes were handled as single units for association and clustering because linkage in the cohort was strong. Rather than drawing on any new phenotypic data, the later analysis identified candidate immune exposures from TCR beta sequences and the way those sequences occurred across donors. A separate validation cohort of over a hundred different subjects was used in addition to the 666-subject first cohort. Every discovery cohort repertoire had been produced on one sequencing platform. In an earlier analysis of more than 550 of the donors, high-throughput TCR beta sequencing was used to judge whether each TCR beta V gene segment behaved as functional or pseudogenic. Among roughly 400 genotyped donors of the cohort, an average of roughly 230,000 unique TCR beta nucleotide sequences was sequenced per donor, of which 15% to 20% were non-productive. The study combined high-throughput TCR immunosequencing, statistical association of individual TCRs with disease status, and machine learning to predict cytomegalovirus infection status. Approximately 300 gigabases of sequencing data and around 88 million unique TCR sequences made up an early release that covered some 640 HLA-typed donors. Class I and class II HLA loci were covered by the typing at four-digit resolution. Donor age, sex, ethnicity and CMV serostatus were compiled alongside the repertoire data. Among the roughly 370 genotyped donors, 75% to 90% belonged to the genetic ancestry cluster associated with self-reported Caucasian donors. Using immunosequencing, the study profiled T cell repertoires from 500 to 800 subjects and related those repertoires to cytomegalovirus serostatus. To study patterns of TCR occurrence, a later analysis re-analyzed previously published TCR beta repertoires from several hundred donors and added high-resolution HLA genotyping.

The protocol used for the library was the immunoSEQ multiplex PCR assay. The multiplex PCR relied on a mix of 60 forward primers for TCR Vbeta segments and 13 reverse primers for TCR Jbeta segments. A multiplex PCR assay on genomic DNA amplified the CDR3 region of rearranged TCR beta genes. Amplified TCR beta libraries were sequenced as 87-base-pair reads on the Illumina HiSeq System. In the source study's methods: A later analysis counted 65 million to 90 million unique TCR beta chains across the 666 repertoires, and 9.5 million to 11 million of these chains were shared by at least two donors. Raw reads were error-corrected and collapsed into unique sequences by a nearest-neighbor algorithm in which closely related sequences were merged to remove PCR and sequencing errors. Alignment of CDR3 sequences to IMGT reference sequences was used to assign V, D and J gene segments. For a sequence to be retained, a match of at least six nucleotides was required to both a V gene segment and a J gene segment. Rearrangements were called productive when the CDR3 lacked stop codons and stayed in frame with V and J; all others were non-productive. CDR3 was defined according to IMGT convention as the region running from the second conserved V-encoded cysteine to the conserved J-encoded phenylalanine. In an earlier analysis of roughly 580 of the donors, sequences lacking an unambiguous match to a single V gene segment were excluded. An earlier analysis of approximately 590 of the donors called V segments functional above 56.7% productive rearrangements and segregating when the between-donor standard deviation exceeded 5%. A statistical classification framework was built for diagnosing cytomegalovirus status from the catalog of TCR beta chain sequences. In a later analysis, V and J genes were assigned by comparing TCR nucleotide sequences against IMGT/GENE-DB human TR gene sequences. The TCRdist pipeline was used in a later analysis to assign CDR3 sequences and most-parsimonious VDJ recombination scenarios. In a later analysis, each TCR beta chain was defined by its CDR3 amino acid sequence together with its V-gene family, and reads lacking a unique V-gene family were excluded. As a way to deal with suspected cross-contamination and a sequencing artifact, a later analysis dropped 592 nucleotide sequences that were highly shared and had low generation probability. In a later analysis, a clonal expansion index for each public chain was calculated from normalized within-repertoire ranks of inferred template counts. In a later analysis, generation probabilities were computed with a VDJ recombination model fitted to out-of-frame rearrangements, and the resulting probabilities were checked against IGoR. In a later analysis, TCR-TCR, TCR-HLA and TCR-CMV co-occurrence was scored with hypergeometric tests, and a repertoire-size bias correction was applied to TCR pairs. In a later analysis, false discovery rates were estimated by permuting HLA or CMV assignments 20 times. In a later analysis, co-occurring TCRs were grouped using DBSCAN, and TCRdist sequence similarity was added for clustering within HLA-allele-positive subsets. Repertoires with fewer than 30,000 or more than 120,000 public chains, plus five repertoires with anomalous nucleotide sharing, were excluded from co-occurrence clustering. TCRdb provides this immuneACCESS table in a form limited to in-frame rearrangements. Some clones are lacking; in checked studies, under half of them reflect an unresolved V gene, and why the rest are absent is not known. The V and J calls and clone size come from that table; D and trimming were worked out from the DNA. This sample lists about 160,000 clones; roughly four fifths were detected once. The ten most abundant clones make up around 3% of the sample.

The cohort comprised several hundred healthy bone marrow donors. All cohort members were sampled while nominally healthy, although unrecorded immune exposures were likely present. The donor was CMV seropositive and was included in the group of 250 to 300 seropositive cohort members. Every donor gave a peripheral blood sample, and the peripheral blood mononuclear cells from that sample were used for TCR beta sequencing. Genomic DNA was extracted from the blood cell samples with the Qiagen DNeasy Blood Extraction Kit. Notes on this clone: Its antigen is unknown. No base-level quality is on record; no much larger clone is a single base apart.

Results and caveats for the whole study, not just this receptor: In an earlier analysis of 450 to 750 of the donors, most TCR beta V segments appeared in productive rearrangements about 87% or about 30% of the time, broadly matching IMGT annotations. A later analysis reported that several top co-occurrence clusters appeared linked to parvovirus B19, influenza, CMV and Epstein-Barr virus. A few of the identified cytomegalovirus-associated TCR beta chains were confirmed in vitro to be specific for cytomegalovirus antigens. Correlated functional status among segregating V segments might reflect linkage disequilibrium, but an unknown experimental factor could not be ruled out. The only immune exposure information available for the cohort was CMV serostatus. Because the 87-base-pair reads could not distinguish some IMGT-functional V segments, including TRBV6-2 and TRBV6-3, those segments were excluded. It was suggested by the authors that the approach could potentially be generalized to other disease states and immunological phenotypes. The earlier analysis of 587 of the donors excluded roughly 16 rarely observed V segments, including chromosome 9 orphons, because counts were too low. HLA typing was unavailable for some donors at each locus, so association tests used only the typed subset. While some public TCRs were present in many individuals, most TCR sequences turned up only very rarely across donors. Compared with the approximately 710-donor mean, donors in an Asian-associated ancestry cluster had fewer N-insertions in productive TCRs, according to a later genetic analysis. In a later analysis, around 15,000 TCR beta sequences were associated with specific HLA alleles at a false discovery rate of 0.05. Assigning TCR associations to individual alleles was difficult when HLA alleles, especially DR and DQ, strongly co-occurred. In a later genetic analysis, a missense DCLRE1C variant was associated with V-gene and J-gene trimming of TCR beta chains, and the association was replicated in an independent cohort. A later analysis found that most CMV-associated TCR beta chains appeared HLA-restricted, with HLA associations seemingly driven largely by CMV exposure. A later analysis found that HLA-associated TCR beta chains were more clonally expanded and had lower generation probabilities than equally common non-associated chains. A cluster of highly shared sequence variants was judged likely to be a technical artifact of the sequencing pipeline. Roughly uniform sequencing depth across donors was assumed in presence/absence analyses, although this assumption may not hold. In a later analysis, TCR association rates were found to vary across HLA loci, with the most associated TCRs seen for DRB1 alleles and the fewest for HLA-C alleles. A further reported finding was that TCR beta sequences accurately predicted the HLA-A and HLA-B alleles for most subjects in the first cohort. This cohort had only TCR beta chains sequenced, and the lack of alpha or paired-chain data limited which features could be detected. In both the original and validation cohorts, the classifier was reported to diagnose cytomegalovirus status with high specificity and sensitivity. In the study, approximately 150 TCR beta chains were listed as associated with cytomegalovirus.

From the cysteine through the phenylalanine, the CDR3 covers 14 amino acids. Kept here is only the CDR3 DNA, which spans 42 bases and is read in frame from base 1. CDR1 SGHRS and CDR2 YFSETQ are derived from the germline V gene. The trim is 0 bases for V and 6 bases for J, with a gap of 9 bases between the germline ends. Recombination connected TRBV5-1 to TRBJ1-4; TRBD1 is a possible D gene, resting on 6 matching bases. The clonotype was recovered from a woman aged 45-60 years in good health and CMV-seropositive. Sequenced material: PBMCs. The nucleotides are TGCGCCAGCAGCTTGGCCAGGGGAGATGAAAAACTGTTTTTT. Its translation reads: CASSLARGDEKLFF. The CDR3, completed at both ends by the reference TRBV5-1 and TRBJ1-4 genes, gives the full variable domain KAGVTQTPRYLIKTRGQQVTLSCSPISGHRSVSWYQQTPGQGLQFLFEYFSETQRNKGNFPGRFSGRQFSNSRSEMNVSTLELGDSALYLCASSLARGDEKLFFGSGTQLSVL.